This entry is about one TCR beta chain. This sample was included in a study of CD8 T cells in Susac syndrome. cDNA came from approximately 0.5 to 1 ug RNA primed by random hexamers. Using its own MiXCR run on the immunoSEQ multiplex PCR reads, TCRdb lists one record per CDR3 protein. The sample shows some 170,000 distinct CDR3 sequences, just under 95% of them seen only once. V gave up 1 base and J gave up 5 bases, with 11 bases separating them. This CDR3 spans 15 amino acids. Per germline, CDR1 MGHRA and CDR2 YSYEKL. The sequenced material came from CD4+ T cells from PBMCs. This chain connects TRBV4-1 to TRBJ1-4; no definite D call. The receptor was derived from a human donor in good health. The CDR3 is CASSQGWSGNEKLFF. CDR3 nucleotides: TGCGCCAGCAGCCAAGGGTGGAGTGGCAATGAAAAACTGTTTTTT.